The TCR beta chain described here comes from a study of T-cell memory formation after mild COVID-19. Study-wide results and caveats: Memory cells collected pre-infection included some clones that later responded, suggesting cross-reactive memory joined. Second-wave clones that peaked on day 37 lacked confirmed SARS-CoV-2 specificity. Contracting clones from day 15 to 85 showed balanced CD4/CD8; later expanders favored CD4+.

Germline lookup yields CDR1 LGHNA and CDR2 YSLEER. The CDR3 loop spans 14 amino acids. V lost 1 base, J lost 3 bases, and 9 bases lay in between. The sample holds a few counts of this clonotype. No antigen is known for it. TCRdb re-analysed the 5' RACE reads in MiXCR, keeping a single row per CDR3 protein. The sample holds approximately 290,000 distinct CDR3 sequences, roughly 15% seen once. The rearrangement joins TRBV4-3 to TRBJ1-1, with unresolved D. This sequence originates from a man aged 18 to 30 who had mild COVID-19 (a few samples of this study predate the infection). Cell type and time point are not known. The source material was PBMCs or a T cell subset sorted from them (not recorded which). The CDR3 reads CASSQVERYTEAFF. The CDR3 DNA follows: TGCGCCAGCAGCCAAGTTGAGCGCTACACTGAAGCTTTCTTT.